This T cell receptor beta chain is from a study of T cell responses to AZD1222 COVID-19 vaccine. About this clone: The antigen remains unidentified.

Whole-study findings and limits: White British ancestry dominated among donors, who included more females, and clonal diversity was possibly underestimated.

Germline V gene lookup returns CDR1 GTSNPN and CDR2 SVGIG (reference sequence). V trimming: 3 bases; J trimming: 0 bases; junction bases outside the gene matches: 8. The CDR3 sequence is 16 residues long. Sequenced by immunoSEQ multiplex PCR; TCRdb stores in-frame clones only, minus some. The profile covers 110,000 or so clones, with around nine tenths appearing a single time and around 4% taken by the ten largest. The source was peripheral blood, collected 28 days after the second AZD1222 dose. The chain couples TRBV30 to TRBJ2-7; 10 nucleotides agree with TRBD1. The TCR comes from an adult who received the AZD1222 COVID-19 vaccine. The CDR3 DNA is TGTGCCTGGAGGACAGGGGGCCCCACGAGCTCCTACGAGCAGTACTTC. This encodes CAWRTGGPTSSYEQYF.